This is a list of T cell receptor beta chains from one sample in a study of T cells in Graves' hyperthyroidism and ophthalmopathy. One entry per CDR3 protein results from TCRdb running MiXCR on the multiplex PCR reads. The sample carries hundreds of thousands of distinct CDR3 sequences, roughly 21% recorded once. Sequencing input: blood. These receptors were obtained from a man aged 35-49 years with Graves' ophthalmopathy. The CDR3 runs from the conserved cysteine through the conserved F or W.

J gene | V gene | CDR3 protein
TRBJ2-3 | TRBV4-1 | CASSQATGITDTQYF
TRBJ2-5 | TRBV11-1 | CASSAGTGVRETQYF
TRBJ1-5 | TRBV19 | CASFNRSNQPQHF
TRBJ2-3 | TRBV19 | CASSLIGPAKSDTQYF
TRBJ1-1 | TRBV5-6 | CASNPDRRGTEAFF
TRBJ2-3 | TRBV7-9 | CASSGRWALDTDTQYF
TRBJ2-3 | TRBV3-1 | CASSHVGGTDTQYF
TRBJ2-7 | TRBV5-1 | CASSLGVFDEQYF
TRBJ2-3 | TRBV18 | CASSRTSTDTQYF
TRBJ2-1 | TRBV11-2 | CASSLETAGPYNEQFF
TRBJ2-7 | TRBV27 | CASSKEHRGLPPYEQYF
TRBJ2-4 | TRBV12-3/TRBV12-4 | CASSNRRNIQYF
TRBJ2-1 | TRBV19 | CASSTSGWEQFF
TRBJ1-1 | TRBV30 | CAWRKVGRGTRDTEAFF
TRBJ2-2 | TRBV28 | CASSFSGGSGELFF
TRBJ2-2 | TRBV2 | CASSARENTGELFF
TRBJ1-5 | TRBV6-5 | CASSYSQVQPQHF
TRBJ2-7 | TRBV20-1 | CSARDQGGISYEQYF
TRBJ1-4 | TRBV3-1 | CASSQDTWAATNEKLFF
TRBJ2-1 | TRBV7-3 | CASSLSGRYYNEQFF
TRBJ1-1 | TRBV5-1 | CASSLSDPVIIWGGAFF
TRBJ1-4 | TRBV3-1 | CASSHSGQRNEKLFF
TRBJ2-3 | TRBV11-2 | CASSLVPSGGANTQYF
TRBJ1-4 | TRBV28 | CASSQGGTTNEKLFF
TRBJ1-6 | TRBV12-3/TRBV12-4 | CASRFSNSPLHF
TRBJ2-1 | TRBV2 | CASTVGTYNEQFF
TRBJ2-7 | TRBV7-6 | CASSLAVLSGEQYF